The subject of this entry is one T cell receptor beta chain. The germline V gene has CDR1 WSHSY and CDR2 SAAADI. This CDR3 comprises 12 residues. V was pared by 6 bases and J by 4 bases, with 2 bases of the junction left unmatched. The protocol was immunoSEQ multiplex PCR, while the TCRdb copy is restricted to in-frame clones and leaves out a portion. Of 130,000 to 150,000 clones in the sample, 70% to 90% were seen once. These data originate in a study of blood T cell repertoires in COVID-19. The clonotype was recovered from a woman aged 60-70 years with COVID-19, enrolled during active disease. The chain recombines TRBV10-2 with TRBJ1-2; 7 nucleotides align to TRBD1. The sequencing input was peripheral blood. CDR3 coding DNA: TGCGCCAGCAGCCACAGGGGCTATGGCTACACCTTC. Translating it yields CASSHRGYGYTF.